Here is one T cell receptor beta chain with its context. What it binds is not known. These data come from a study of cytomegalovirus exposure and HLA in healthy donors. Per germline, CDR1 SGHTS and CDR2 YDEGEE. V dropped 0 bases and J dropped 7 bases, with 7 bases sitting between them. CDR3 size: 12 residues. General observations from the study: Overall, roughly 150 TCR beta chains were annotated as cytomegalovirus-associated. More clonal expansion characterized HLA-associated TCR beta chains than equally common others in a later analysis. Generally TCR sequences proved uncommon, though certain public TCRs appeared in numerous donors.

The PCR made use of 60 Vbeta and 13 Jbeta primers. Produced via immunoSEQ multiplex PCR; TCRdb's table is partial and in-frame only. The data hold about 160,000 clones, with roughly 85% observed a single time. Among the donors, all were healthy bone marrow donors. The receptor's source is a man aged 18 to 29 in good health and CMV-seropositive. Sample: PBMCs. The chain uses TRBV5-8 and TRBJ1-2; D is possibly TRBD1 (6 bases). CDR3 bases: TGTGCCAGCAGCTTGGACAGGGTTGGCTACACCTTC. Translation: CASSLDRVGYTF.